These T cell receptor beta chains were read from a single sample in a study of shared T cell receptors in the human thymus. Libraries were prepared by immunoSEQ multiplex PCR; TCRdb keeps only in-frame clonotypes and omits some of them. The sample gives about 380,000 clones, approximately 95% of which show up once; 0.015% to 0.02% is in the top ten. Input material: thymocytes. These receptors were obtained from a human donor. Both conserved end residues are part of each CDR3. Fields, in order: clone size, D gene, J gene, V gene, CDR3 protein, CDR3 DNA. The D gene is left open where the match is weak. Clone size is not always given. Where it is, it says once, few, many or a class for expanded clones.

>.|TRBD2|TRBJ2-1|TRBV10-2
CASGSGKNNEQFF
TGCGCCAGCGGTAGCGGGAAGAACAATGAGCAGTTCTTC
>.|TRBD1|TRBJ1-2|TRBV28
CASRLHRGNYGYTF
TGTGCCAGCAGACTACACAGGGGAAACTATGGCTACACCTTC
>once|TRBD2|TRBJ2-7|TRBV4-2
CTSSRGAGGPAYEQYF
TGTACCAGCAGCCGGGGAGCGGGAGGGCCGGCCTACGAGCAGTACTTC
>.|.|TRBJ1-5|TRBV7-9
CASSLRGDDQPQHF
TGTGCCAGCAGCTTAAGAGGGGACGATCAGCCCCAGCATTTT
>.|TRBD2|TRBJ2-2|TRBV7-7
CASSLAGSDTGELFF
TGTGCTAGCAGCTTAGCGGGGTCGGACACCGGGGAGCTGTTTTTT
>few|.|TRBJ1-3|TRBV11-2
CASSARPTGIGNTIYF
TGTGCCAGCAGCGCCCGCCCTACAGGGATTGGAAACACCATATATTTT
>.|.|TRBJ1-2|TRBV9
CASSPRSDRPSYGYTF
TGTGCCAGCAGCCCCCGCTCAGACAGGCCGAGTTATGGCTACACCTTC
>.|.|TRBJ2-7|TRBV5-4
CASSLILAKGARYEQYF
TGTGCCAGCAGCTTGATCCTAGCTAAGGGAGCACGATACGAGCAGTACTTC
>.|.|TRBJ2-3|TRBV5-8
CASSLQGRADTQYF
TGTGCCAGCAGCTTGCAGGGGCGCGCAGATACGCAGTATTTT
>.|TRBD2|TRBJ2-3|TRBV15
CATSRATSGTYTDTQYF
TGTGCCACCAGCAGAGCGACTAGCGGGACTTACACAGATACGCAGTATTTT
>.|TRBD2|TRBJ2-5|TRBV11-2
CASSERRLAGGYQETQYF
TGTGCCAGCAGCGAGAGAAGGCTAGCGGGAGGATACCAAGAGACCCAGTACTTC
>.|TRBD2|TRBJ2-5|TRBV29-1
CSVEDVGTSGRETQYF
TGCAGCGTTGAAGATGTGGGGACTAGCGGGAGGGAGACCCAGTACTTC
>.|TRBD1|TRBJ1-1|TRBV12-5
CASGFWQGEEDTEAFF
TGTGCTAGTGGTTTCTGGCAGGGGGAAGAGGACACTGAAGCTTTCTTT
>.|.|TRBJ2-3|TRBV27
CASSPKVGGTLGDTQYF
TGTGCCAGCAGCCCTAAAGTCGGGGGAACTTTGGGCGATACGCAGTATTTT
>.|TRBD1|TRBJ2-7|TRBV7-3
CASSPSPSRDRPYEQYF
TGTGCCAGCAGCCCTTCACCGTCCCGGGACAGACCCTACGAGCAGTACTTC
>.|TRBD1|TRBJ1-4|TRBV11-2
CASSLATGIHEKLFF
TGTGCCAGCAGCTTAGCGACAGGGATTCATGAAAAACTGTTTTTT
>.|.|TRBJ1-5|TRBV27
CASSFGGDNQPQHF
TGTGCCAGCAGTTTCGGAGGGGACAATCAGCCCCAGCATTTT
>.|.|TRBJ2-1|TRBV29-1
CSVLVPGHKIYNEQFF
TGCAGCGTTCTAGTCCCGGGACACAAGATTTACAATGAGCAGTTCTTC
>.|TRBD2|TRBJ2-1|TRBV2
CASSEGTSGSSPNEQFF
TGTGCCAGCAGTGAGGGAACTAGCGGGAGCTCCCCCAATGAGCAGTTCTTC
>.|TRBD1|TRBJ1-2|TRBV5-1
CASSPSQGNYGYTF
TGCGCCAGCAGCCCCTCACAGGGGAACTATGGCTACACCTTC
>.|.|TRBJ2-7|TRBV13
CASSPPDGGSYEQYF
TGTGCCAGCAGCCCCCCCGATGGCGGCTCCTACGAGCAGTACTTC
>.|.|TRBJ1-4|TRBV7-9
CASSLGGRPNEKLFF
TGTGCCAGCAGCTTAGGTGGGAGACCTAATGAAAAACTGTTTTTT
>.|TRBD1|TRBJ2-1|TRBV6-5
CATEGQGPYNEQFF
TGTGCCACCGAGGGACAGGGGCCCTACAATGAGCAGTTCTTC
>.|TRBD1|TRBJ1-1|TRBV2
CASSEAGTEEAFF
TGTGCCAGCAGTGAAGCCGGGACAGAAGAAGCTTTCTTT
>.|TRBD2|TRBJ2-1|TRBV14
CASSRPSGRSYNEQFF
TGTGCCAGCAGCCGACCTAGCGGAAGGTCCTACAATGAGCAGTTCTTC
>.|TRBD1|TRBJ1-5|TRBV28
CASSHFPGTEKTYSNQPQHF
TGTGCCAGCAGTCATTTCCCCGGGACAGAAAAAACCTATAGCAATCAGCCCCAGCATTTT
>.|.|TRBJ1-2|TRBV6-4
CASRGQVRFGYTF
TGTGCCAGCAGGGGCCAGGTGAGGTTTGGCTACACCTTC
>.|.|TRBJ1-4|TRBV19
CASTKTNEKLFF
TGTGCCAGTACAAAAACTAATGAAAAACTGTTTTTT
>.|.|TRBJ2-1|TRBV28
CASSLPSRGSYNEQFF
TGTGCCAGCAGTTTACCCTCCAGGGGCTCCTACAATGAGCAGTTCTTC
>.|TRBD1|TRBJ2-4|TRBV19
CASSIPSTGGKNIQYF
TGTGCCAGTAGTATCCCTTCGACAGGGGGAAAAAACATTCAGTACTTC
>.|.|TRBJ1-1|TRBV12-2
CASVTHSNTEAFF
TGTGCAAGTGTAACGCACTCGAACACTGAAGCTTTCTTT
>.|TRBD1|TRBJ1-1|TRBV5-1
CASSLGQGPVNTEAFF
TGCGCCAGCAGCTTGGGACAGGGGCCGGTTAACACTGAAGCTTTCTTT
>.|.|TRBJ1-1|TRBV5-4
CASSSDFLNTEAFF
TGTGCCAGCAGCTCGGACTTCTTGAACACTGAAGCTTTCTTT
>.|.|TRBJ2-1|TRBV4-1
CASTQGGPAPHNEQFF
TGCGCCAGCACCCAGGGGGGACCCGCACCCCACAATGAGCAGTTCTTC
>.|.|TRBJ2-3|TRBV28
CASSSRGLDTQYF
TGTGCCAGCAGTTCCAGGGGTCTGGATACGCAGTATTTT
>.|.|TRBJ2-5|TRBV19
CASSMSSNLIRETQYF
TGTGCCAGTAGTATGTCCTCCAATCTGATACGAGAGACCCAGTACTTC
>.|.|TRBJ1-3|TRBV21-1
CASSKQGTGGLKGGNTIYF
TGTGCCAGCAGCAAACAGGGGACAGGGGGCTTAAAGGGTGGAAACACCATATATTTT
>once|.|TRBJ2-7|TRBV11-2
CASSLRAETYEQYF
TGTGCCAGCAGCTTACGGGCTGAAACTTACGAGCAGTACTTC
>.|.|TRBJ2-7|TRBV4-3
CASSPGRGYGYEQYF
TGCGCCAGCAGCCCGGGTAGGGGGTACGGTTACGAGCAGTACTTC
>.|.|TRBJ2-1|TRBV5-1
CASSLFGLASNEQFF
TGCGCCAGCAGCTTGTTCGGCCTAGCGAGCAATGAGCAGTTCTTC
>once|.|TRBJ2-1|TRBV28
CASSLRVRVGDEQFF
TGTGCCAGCAGTTTGAGGGTCAGGGTGGGGGATGAGCAGTTCTTC
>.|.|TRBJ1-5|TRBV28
CASKKGGGGQPQHF
TGTGCCAGCAAGAAGGGGGGTGGGGGTCAGCCCCAGCATTTT
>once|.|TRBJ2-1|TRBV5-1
CASSPGTLQNEQFF
TGCGCCAGCAGCCCAGGGACCCTCCAGAATGAGCAGTTCTTC
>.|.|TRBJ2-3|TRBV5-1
CASSRGQVSTDTQYF
TGCGCCAGCAGCCGTGGGCAGGTTAGCACAGATACGCAGTATTTT
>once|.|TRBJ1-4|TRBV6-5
CASSFRPYNEKLFF
TGTGCCAGCAGTTTTCGACCCTATAATGAAAAACTGTTTTTT
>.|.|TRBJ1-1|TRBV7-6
CASSFHGRVAETEAFF
TGTGCCAGCAGCTTCCATGGCAGGGTCGCGGAGACTGAAGCTTTCTTT
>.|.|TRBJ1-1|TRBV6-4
CASSAGGGGNTEAFF
TGTGCCAGCAGTGCAGGTGGGGGGGGAAACACTGAAGCTTTCTTT
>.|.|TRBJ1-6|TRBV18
CASSPFRGWDNSPLHF
TGTGCCAGCTCACCGTTTCGGGGATGGGACAATTCACCCCTCCACTTT
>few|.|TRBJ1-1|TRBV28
CASSDPEAATEAFF
TGTGCCAGCAGTGACCCCGAGGCTGCCACTGAAGCTTTCTTT
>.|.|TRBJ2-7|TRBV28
CASSTGLGVYEQYF
TGTGCCAGCAGTACAGGGTTGGGTGTGTACGAGCAGTACTTC
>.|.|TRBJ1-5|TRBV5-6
CASSSQQNQPQHF
TGTGCCAGCAGCTCCCAGCAGAATCAGCCCCAGCATTTT
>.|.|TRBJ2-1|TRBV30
CAWSYVLYEQFF
TGTGCCTGGAGTTACGTTCTCTATGAGCAGTTCTTC
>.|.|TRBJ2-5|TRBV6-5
CASSRSGETQYF
TGTGCCAGCAGCCGGTCGGGTGAGACCCAGTACTTC
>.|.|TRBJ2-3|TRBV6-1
CASCERALSTDTQYF
TGTGCCAGCTGCGAGAGGGCTCTTAGCACAGATACGCAGTATTTT
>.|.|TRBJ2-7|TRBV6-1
CASRCLRADYEQYF
TGTGCCAGCCGATGCCTCCGGGCCGACTACGAGCAGTACTTC
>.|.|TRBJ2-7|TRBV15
CATSRRSRRATYEQYF
TGTGCCACCAGCAGACGATCGAGAAGGGCTACCTACGAGCAGTACTTC
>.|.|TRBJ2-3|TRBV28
CASRRGRWADTQYF
TGTGCCAGCAGGCGGGGGCGTTGGGCGGATACGCAGTATTTT